The next 2 T cell receptor beta chains were all read from a single sample in a study of T cell changes during pregnancy in multiple sclerosis. Some clones are missing from TCRdb's copy, which holds only in-frame ones; the method was immunoSEQ multiplex PCR. The sample carries 35,000 to 45,000 clones, around nine tenths recorded once. The sequencing here drew on CD4+ T cells from peripheral blood mononuclear cells, taken after pregnancy. The origin of the receptors is a female donor in good health, enrolled as a control in a pregnancy study.

The chain links TRBV28 to TRBJ2-4, with 11 bases matching TRBD2. Germline CDR1 is MDHEN and CDR2 is SYDVKM. This CDR3 contains 14 residues. V lost 7 bases and J lost 5; bases outside the gene matches: 4. The CDR3 region has the DNA TGTGCCAGCACCTTAGCGGGAGGGCAAAACATTCAGTACTTC. Translated, it gives CASTLAGGQNIQYF.

The V gene is TRBV5-6, the J gene TRBJ2-3; TRBD1 might be the D (5 bases). V was cut by 2 bases and J by 4 bases, with 14 bases left in between. The CDR3 is made up of 15 amino acids. Germline assignment: CDR1 SGHDT and CDR2 YYEEEE. Written as DNA, the CDR3 is TGTGCCAGCAGCTTTGACAGCTCGAGATCAGATACGCAGTATTTT. Protein product: CASSFDSSRSDTQYF.